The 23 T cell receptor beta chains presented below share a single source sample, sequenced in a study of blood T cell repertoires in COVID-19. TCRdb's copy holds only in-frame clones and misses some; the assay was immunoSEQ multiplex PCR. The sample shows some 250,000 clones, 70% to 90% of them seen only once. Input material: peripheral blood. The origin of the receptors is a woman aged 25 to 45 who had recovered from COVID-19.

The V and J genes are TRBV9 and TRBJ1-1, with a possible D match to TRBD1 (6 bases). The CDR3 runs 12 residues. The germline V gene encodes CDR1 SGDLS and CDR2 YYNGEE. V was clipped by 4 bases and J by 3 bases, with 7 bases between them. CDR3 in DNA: TGTGCCAGCAGCTCAGGGGACACTGAAGCTTTCTTT. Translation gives CASSSGDTEAFF.

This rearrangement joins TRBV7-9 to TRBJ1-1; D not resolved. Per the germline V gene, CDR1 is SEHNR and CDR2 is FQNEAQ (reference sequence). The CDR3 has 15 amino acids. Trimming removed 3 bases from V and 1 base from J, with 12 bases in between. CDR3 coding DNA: TGTGCCAGCAGCTTGGAGTTGGTGGGGAACACTGAAGCTTTCTTT. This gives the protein CASSLELVGNTEAFF.

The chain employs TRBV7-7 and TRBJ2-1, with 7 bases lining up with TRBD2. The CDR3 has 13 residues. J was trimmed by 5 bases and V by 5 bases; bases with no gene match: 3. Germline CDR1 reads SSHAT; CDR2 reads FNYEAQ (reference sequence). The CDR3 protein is CASSPGGNNEQFF. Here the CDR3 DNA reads TGTGCCAGCAGCCCCGGGGGGAACAATGAGCAGTTCTTC.

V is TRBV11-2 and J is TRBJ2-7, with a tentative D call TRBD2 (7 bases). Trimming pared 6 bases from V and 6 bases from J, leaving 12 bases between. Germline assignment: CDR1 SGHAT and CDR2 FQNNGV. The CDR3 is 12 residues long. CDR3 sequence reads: CASSVGGAEQYF. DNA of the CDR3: TGTGCCAGCAGTGTAGGGGGGGCCGAGCAGTACTTC.

For the CDR3, the DNA is TGTGCCGGGGACTTTGGAAACACCATATATTTT. Translation: CAGDFGNTIYF. The chain recombines TRBV12-3 or TRBV12-4 with TRBJ1-3; a possible D gene is TRBD1 (5 bases). This CDR3 has 11 amino acids. V was pared by 11 bases and J by 3 bases, with 8 bases between.

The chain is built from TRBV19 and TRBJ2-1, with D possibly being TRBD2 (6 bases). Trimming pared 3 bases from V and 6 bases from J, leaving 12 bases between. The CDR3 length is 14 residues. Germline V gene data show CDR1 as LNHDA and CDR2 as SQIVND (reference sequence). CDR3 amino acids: CASSIQAGGNEQFF. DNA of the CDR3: TGTGCCAGTAGTATCCAGGCCGGGGGCAATGAGCAGTTCTTC.

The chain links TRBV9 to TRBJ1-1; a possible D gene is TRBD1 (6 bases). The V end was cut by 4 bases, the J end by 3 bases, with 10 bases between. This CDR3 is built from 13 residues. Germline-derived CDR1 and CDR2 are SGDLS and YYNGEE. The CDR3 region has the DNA TGTGCCAGCAGCTCCAGGGGTCACACTGAAGCTTTCTTT. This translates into CASSSRGHTEAFF.

The CDR3 sequence: CASSPGLAVDTQYF. The CDR3 DNA is TGCGCCAGCAGCCCGGGACTAGCTGTGGATACGCAGTATTTT. The V gene is TRBV5-1, the J gene TRBJ2-3; 9 bases are shared with TRBD2. The V and J ends lost 4 bases and 6 bases, in that order; junction bases with no gene match: 6. The CDR3 loop spans 14 amino acids. Germline CDR1 SGHRS, CDR2 YFSETQ.

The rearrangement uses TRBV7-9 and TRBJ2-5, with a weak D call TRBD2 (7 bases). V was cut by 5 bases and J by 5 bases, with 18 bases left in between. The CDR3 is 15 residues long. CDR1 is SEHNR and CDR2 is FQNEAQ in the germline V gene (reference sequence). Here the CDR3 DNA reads TGTGCCAGCAGCCCCGAACGGGGGGCTGGGGAGACCCAGTACTTC. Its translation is CASSPERGAGETQYF.

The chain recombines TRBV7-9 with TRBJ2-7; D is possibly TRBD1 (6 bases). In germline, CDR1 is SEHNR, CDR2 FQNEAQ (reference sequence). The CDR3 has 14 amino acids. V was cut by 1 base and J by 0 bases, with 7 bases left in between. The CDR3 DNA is TGTGCCAGCAGCTTAGAGGGGGACTCCTACGAGCAGTACTTC. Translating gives CASSLEGDSYEQYF.

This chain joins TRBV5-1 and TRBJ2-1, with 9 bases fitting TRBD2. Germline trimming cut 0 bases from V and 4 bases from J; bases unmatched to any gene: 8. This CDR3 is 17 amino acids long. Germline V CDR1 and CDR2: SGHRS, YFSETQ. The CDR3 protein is CASSLGLAGGRYNEQFF. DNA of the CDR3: TGCGCCAGCAGCTTGGGGCTGGCGGGGGGGCGATACAATGAGCAGTTCTTC.

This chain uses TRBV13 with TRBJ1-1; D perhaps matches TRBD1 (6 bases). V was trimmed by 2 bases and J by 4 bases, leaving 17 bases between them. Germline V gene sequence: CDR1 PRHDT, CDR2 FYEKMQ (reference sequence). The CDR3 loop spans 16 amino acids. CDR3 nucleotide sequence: TGTGCCAGCAGCTTATCTTGGCAGGGAGGGGGCACTGAAGCTTTCTTT. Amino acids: CASSLSWQGGGTEAFF.

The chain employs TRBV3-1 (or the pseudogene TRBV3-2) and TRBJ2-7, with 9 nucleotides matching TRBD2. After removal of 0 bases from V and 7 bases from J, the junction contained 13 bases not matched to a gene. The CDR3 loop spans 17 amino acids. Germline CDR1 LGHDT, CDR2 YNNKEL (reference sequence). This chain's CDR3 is CASSQDLVAGVLKEQYF. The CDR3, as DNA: TGTGCCAGCAGCCAAGATTTGGTAGCGGGGGTTCTGAAGGAGCAGTACTTC.

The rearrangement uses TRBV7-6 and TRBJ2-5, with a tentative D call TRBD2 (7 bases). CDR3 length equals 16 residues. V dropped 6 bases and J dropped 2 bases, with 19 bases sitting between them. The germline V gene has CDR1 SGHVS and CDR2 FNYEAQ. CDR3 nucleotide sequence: TGTGCCAGCAGTCCGAGTGGGCGGGGGCCGCAAGAGACCCAGTACTTC. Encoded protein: CASSPSGRGPQETQYF.

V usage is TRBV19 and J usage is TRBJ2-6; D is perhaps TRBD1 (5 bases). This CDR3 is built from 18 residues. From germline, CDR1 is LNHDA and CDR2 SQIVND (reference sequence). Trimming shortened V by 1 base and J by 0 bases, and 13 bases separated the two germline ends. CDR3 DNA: TGTGCCAGTAGTATAGTCAGGGTTTCGATCTCTGGGGCCAACGTCCTGACTTTC. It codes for CASSIVRVSISGANVLTF.

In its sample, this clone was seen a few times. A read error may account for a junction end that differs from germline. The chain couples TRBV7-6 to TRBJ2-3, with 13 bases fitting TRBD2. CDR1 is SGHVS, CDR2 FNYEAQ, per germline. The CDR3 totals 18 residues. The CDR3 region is CASSLTSGGVATTNTQYF. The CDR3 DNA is TGTGCCAGCTCCCTAACTAGCGGGGGGGTCGCCACCACAAATACGCAGTATTTT.

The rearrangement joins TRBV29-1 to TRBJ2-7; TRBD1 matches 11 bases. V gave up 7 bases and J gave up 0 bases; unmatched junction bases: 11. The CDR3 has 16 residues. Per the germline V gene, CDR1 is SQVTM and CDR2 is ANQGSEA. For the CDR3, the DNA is TGCAGCGCCCGCTCGGGACAGGGGGGGCTCTCCTACGAGCAGTACTTC. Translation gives CSARSGQGGLSYEQYF.

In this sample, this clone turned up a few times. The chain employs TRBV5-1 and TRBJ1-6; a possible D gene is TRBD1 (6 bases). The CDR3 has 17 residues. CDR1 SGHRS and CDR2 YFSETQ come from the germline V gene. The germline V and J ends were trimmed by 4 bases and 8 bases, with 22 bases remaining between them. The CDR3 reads CASSKRTAGRSDSPLHF. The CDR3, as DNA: TGCGCCAGCAGCAAACGGACAGCGGGGCGCTCTGATTCACCCCTCCACTTT.

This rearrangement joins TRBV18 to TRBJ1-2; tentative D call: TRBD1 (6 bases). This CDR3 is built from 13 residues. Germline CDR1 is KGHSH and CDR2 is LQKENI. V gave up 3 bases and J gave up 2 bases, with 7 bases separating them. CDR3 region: CASSPDSNYGYTF. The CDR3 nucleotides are TGTGCCAGCTCACCGGACAGCAACTATGGCTACACCTTC. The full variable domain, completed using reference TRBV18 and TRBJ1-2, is NAGVMQNPRHLVRRRGQEARLRCSPMKGHSHVYWYRQLPEEGLKFMVYLQKENIIDESGMPKERFSAEFPKEGPSILRIQQVVRGDSAAYFCASSPDSNYGYTFGSGTRLTVV.

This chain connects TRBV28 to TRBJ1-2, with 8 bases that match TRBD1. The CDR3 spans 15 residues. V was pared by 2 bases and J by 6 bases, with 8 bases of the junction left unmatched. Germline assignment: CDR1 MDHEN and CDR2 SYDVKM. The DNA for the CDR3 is TGTGCCAGCAGTTTAGACAGGGGATCTGGAGATGGCTACACCTTC. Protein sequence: CASSLDRGSGDGYTF.

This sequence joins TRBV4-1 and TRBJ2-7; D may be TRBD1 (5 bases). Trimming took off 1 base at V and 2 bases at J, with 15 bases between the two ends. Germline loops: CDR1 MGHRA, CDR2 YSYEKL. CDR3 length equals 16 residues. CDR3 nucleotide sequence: TGCGCCAGCAGCCAAGTGGGGCGGCAGCCCACCTACGAGCAGTACTTC. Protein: CASSQVGRQPTYEQYF.

DNA for the CDR3: TGTGCCAGCAGTGAAGGGAGGGGGCTCGAAAAACTGTTTTTT. The encoded protein is CASSEGRGLEKLFF. The chain couples TRBV2 to TRBJ1-4, with 7 bases identical to TRBD1. The trim removed 1 base at V and 8 bases at J, leaving 4 bases unmatched. CDR3 length: 14 amino acids. From germline, CDR1 is SNHLY and CDR2 FYNNEI. Looking up the rest from reference TRBV2 and TRBJ1-4 gives the full variable domain: EPEVTQTPSHQVTQMGQEVILRCVPISNHLYFYWYRQILGQKVEFLVSFYNNEISEKSEIFDDQFSVERPDGSNFTLKIRSTKLEDSAMYFCASSEGRGLEKLFFGSGTQLSVL.

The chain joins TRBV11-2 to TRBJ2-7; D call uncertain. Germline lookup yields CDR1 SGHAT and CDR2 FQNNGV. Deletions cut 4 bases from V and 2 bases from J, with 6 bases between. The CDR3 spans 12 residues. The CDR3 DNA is TGTGCCAGCAGCTCCCGGGCCTACGAGCAGTACTTC. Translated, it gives CASSSRAYEQYF.